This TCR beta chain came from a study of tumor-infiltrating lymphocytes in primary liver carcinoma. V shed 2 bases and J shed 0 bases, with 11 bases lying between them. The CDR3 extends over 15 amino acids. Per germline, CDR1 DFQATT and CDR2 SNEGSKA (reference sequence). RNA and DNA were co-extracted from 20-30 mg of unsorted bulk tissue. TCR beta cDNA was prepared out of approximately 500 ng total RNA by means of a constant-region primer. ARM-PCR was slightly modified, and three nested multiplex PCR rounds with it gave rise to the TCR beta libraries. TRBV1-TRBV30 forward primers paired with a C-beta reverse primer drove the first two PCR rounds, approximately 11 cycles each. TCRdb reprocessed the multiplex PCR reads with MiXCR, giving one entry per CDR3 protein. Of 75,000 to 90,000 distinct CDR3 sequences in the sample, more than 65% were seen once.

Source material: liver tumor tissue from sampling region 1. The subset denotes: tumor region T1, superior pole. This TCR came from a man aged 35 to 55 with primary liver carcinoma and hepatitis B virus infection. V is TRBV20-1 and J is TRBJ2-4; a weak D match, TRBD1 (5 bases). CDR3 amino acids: CSARYGALAKNIQYF. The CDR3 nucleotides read TGCAGTGCTAGATATGGGGCCCTAGCCAAAAACATTCAGTACTTC.